The text below deals with one T cell receptor (beta chain). Its antigen is not identified. This record belongs to a study of cytomegalovirus exposure and HLA in healthy donors. Study-wide points: Among TCR beta chains, those listed as cytomegalovirus-associated numbered around 160. Most subjects' HLA-A and HLA-B alleles were reportedly predicted from TCR beta sequences.

The CDR3 is 16 residues long. Germline V gene data show CDR1 as SGHRS and CDR2 as YFSETQ. V was cut by 0 bases and J by 7 bases, with 17 bases left in between. The primer mix had 60 Vbeta and 13 Jbeta primers. Generated by immunoSEQ multiplex PCR, the TCRdb table keeps only in-frame clones and is missing some. Among about 160,000 clones, around 80% were seen once, and the ten largest hold roughly 9%. Sequences were obtained from PBMCs. The rearrangement links TRBV5-1 to TRBJ2-1; D might be TRBD1 (6 bases). This TCR was sampled from a man aged 18-30 years in good health and CMV-seropositive. CDR3: CASSLGTGTIGNEQFF. The CDR3 region has the DNA TGCGCCAGCAGCTTGGGTACAGGGACGATCGGGAATGAGCAGTTCTTC.